These 2 T cell receptor beta chains came from one sample sequenced in a study of technical replicates of blood from four donors (dated by TCRdb to 2015 to 2018). Library generation was performed with the immunoSEQ multiplex PCR assay. Held by TCRdb, this immuneACCESS table contains in-frame sequences only and omits some clones. Under half of the omission traces to an unresolved V gene where checked; the cause of the rest is unknown. Counted in this sample were 70,000 to 95,000 clones; about 97% of them appeared once. The top ten clones comprise roughly 0.17% of the sample. Input material: T cells isolated from PBMCs. These receptors all stem from a human donor in good health.

The chain employs TRBV13 and TRBJ2-7, with 7 bases aligning to TRBD1. V lost 4 bases to trimming and J lost 2 bases; unmatched junction nucleotides: 2. This CDR3 spans 13 amino acids. Germline values: CDR1 PRHDT, CDR2 FYEKMQ (reference sequence). CDR3 sequence reads: CASSSGTAYEQYF. In nucleotides, the CDR3 is TGTGCCAGCAGCTCCGGGACAGCCTACGAGCAGTACTTC.

The V call is TRBV5-1, the J call TRBJ2-3; 15 bases line up with TRBD2. Germline-derived CDR1 and CDR2 are SGHRS and YFSETQ. The CDR3 is 17 amino acids. The junction had 7 bases not matched to a gene; V was cut back by 2 bases and J by 6 bases. The CDR3 region has the DNA TGCGCCAGCAGCTTACACGGACTAGCGGGGGGGGGCGATACGCAGTATTTT. Translation gives CASSLHGLAGGGDTQYF.